This paragraph reports one T cell receptor (beta chain). The target of this receptor is not known. The sample holds no much larger clone one base away, and base qualities are not on file. The V end loses 6 bases and the J end loses 3 bases, and a stretch of 11 bases separates them. CDR1 and CDR2 are drawn from the germline V gene: SNHLY, FYNNEI. The CDR3 numbers 13 residues from cysteine through phenylalanine. Of all the DNA, just the CDR3 is kept, 39 bases in frame from base 1. The sample originates from a study of blood T cell repertoires in COVID-19 (dated by TCRdb to about 2020). Regarding the study in general: The collaborator samples originated in the United States, Italy and Spain and spanned the acute and convalescent phases of COVID-19. A freely available public database, intended as a resource for researchers studying the immune response to SARS-CoV-2, is where the repertoires were released. A de-identified subject ID, COVID-19 status, age in years and sex were almost always included in the sample metadata. Where available, HLA class I and class II types were taken from metadata supplied by the sample provider and were not determined by assay-based typing. The material from the prospective study consisted of cDNA or gDNA derived from T cells, B-cell-depleted T cells, or PBMCs. Subjects who had been exposed to COVID-19, were actively infected with it, or had recovered from it provided the deeply sampled blood TCRbeta repertoires that made up the dataset. The samples were drawn from the first 160 participants of the ongoing ImmuneRACE study and from about 1,200 subjects provided by 6 global collaborators. What the work shows at the level of the full study, not this receptor alone: Clinical and demographic metadata were provided uncurated, with the amount varying by source and participant.

Collaborating institutions collected whole blood in K2EDTA tubes following their own protocols. For TCRbeta analysis, collaborators shipped samples in one of three forms: frozen whole blood, isolated PBMCs, or DNA extracted from either of those sample types. The immunoSEQ Assay, a bias-controlled multiplex PCR, was used to amplify TCRbeta CDR3 regions from genomic DNA. In the authors' own workflow: The number of nucleated cells in each sample was estimated from the amplification of reference gene primers within the assay. To quantify the absolute abundance of each unique TCRbeta CDR3 rearrangement, sequence reads were collapsed and filtered. Productive Simpson clonality was computed per sample as the square root of Simpson's diversity index over productive rearrangements. The clones in this table, taken by TCRdb from immuneACCESS, are in-frame only. Not every clone is retained; where verified, under half of the shortfall comes from an unresolved V gene, and the cause of the rest is unknown. V and J calls and clone size are those listed in that table; D and trimming were worked out from the DNA. Present in this sample are approximately 130,000 clones, around four fifths of which were seen just once. Roughly 13% of the sample lies in the top ten.

The sequenced sample consisted of peripheral blood. The sequence was collected from a human donor in a cohort sampled during active COVID-19. The receptor chain draws on TRBV2 and TRBJ1-1; D gene: possibly TRBD1, on 5 matching bases. The DNA sequence is as follows: TGTGCCAGCAGCTTGGACATGTACACTGAAGCTTTCTTT. The translation is CASSLDMYTEAFF. The full variable domain, completed from the reference TRBV2 and TRBJ1-1 proteins outside the CDR3, reads EPEVTQTPSHQVTQMGQEVILRCVPISNHLYFYWYRQILGQKVEFLVSFYNNEISEKSEIFDDQFSVERPDGSNFTLKIRSTKLEDSAMYFCASSLDMYTEAFFGQGTRLTVV.